What follows are 32 T cell receptor beta chains derived from one specimen sequenced in a study of blood T cells in healthy people across ages. The use of a sample-barcoded 5' primer and a J-beta primer mix characterized a second PCR of roughly 6 to 11 cycles. MiXCR was run by TCRdb on the 5' RACE reads, yielding one entry per CDR3 protein. The sample carries some 1.4 million distinct CDR3 sequences, roughly 40% recorded once. Sequenced material: blood. The receptors here all came from a woman in her late teens or twenties in good health.

This chain joins TRBV5-1 and TRBJ2-7; D is perhaps TRBD1 or TRBD2 (5 bases each). The V gene lost 7 bases and the J gene lost 9 bases, with 14 bases spanning the gap. CDR1 is SGHRS and CDR2 is YFSETQ in the germline V gene. The CDR3 is made up of 11 amino acids. CDR3 sequence: CASREQGRQYF. DNA for the CDR3: TGCGCCAGCCGAGAGCAGGGACGGCAGTACTTC.

The chain couples TRBV30 to TRBJ2-5; D is undetermined. Near its end, the DNA agrees better with TRBJ2-7, so the J call may be wrong. Germline V gene data show CDR1 as GTSNPN and CDR2 as SVGIG (reference sequence). This CDR3 has 14 amino acids. CDR3 sequence: CAWSPGLGSYEQYF. The CDR3, as DNA: TGTGCCTGGAGCCCGGGCTTGGGATCCTACGAGCAGTACTTC.

The chain joins TRBV28 to TRBJ1-6, with no clear D. The V end was cut by 6 bases, the J end by 9 bases, with 21 bases between. Germline V gene data show CDR1 as MDHEN and CDR2 as SYDVKM. The length of the CDR3 is 16 residues. CDR3 bases: TGTGCCAGCAGCCGGTCGAGACACATACTACCTTCACCCCTCCACTTT. Its protein is CASSRSRHILPSPLHF.

The gene calls are TRBV20-1 and TRBJ2-3; 10 bases map to TRBD2. The J segment lost 4 bases and the V segment lost 6 bases, leaving 13 bases of the junction unmatched. In germline, CDR1 is DFQATT, CDR2 SNEGSKA (reference sequence). This CDR3 is built from 16 residues. This CDR3 reads CSARTGSGGASDTQYF. The CDR3 nucleotides read TGCAGTGCACGCACGGGCAGCGGGGGGGCTTCAGATACGCAGTATTTT.

Remarks on this clonotype: This may come from a read error, since a much larger clone is one base off. V and J are TRBV12-3 or TRBV12-4 and TRBJ2-3; 9 bases map to TRBD2. The CDR3 is 15 residues long. Trimming at V came to 4 bases and at J to 1 base, leaving 3 bases not matched to a gene. CDR3 sequence (DNA): TGTGCCAGCAGTTCCGTAGCGGGGGGCACAGATACGCAGTATTTT. Translating it yields CASSSVAGGTDTQYF.

This chain uses TRBV6-6 with TRBJ2-7; 7 bases are shared with TRBD2. Germline V gene data show CDR1 as MNHNY and CDR2 as SVGAGI (reference sequence). J lost 2 bases, V lost 1 base, and 11 bases had no gene match. The CDR3 is 17 residues long. CDR3 nucleotides: TGTGCCAGCAGTTACTTCCGTACCTCTAGCGGTCCCTACGAGCAGTACTTC. Translated: CASSYFRTSSGPYEQYF.

This clonotype has just a few counts. V gene TRBV15 combines with J gene TRBJ1-5; 7 bases fit TRBD1. The CDR3 runs to 15 residues. The ends lost 1 base at V and 4 bases at J; junction bases unmatched: 4. From germline, CDR1 is LNHNV and CDR2 YYDKDF (reference sequence). The CDR3 is CATSRGTGGNQPQHF. The CDR3 nucleotides read TGTGCCACCAGCAGAGGGACAGGAGGTAATCAGCCCCAGCATTTT.

V and J are TRBV5-1 and TRBJ2-5; the D is unclear. Trimming removed 2 bases at V and 3 bases at J, with 14 bases between. CDR3 length: 15 residues. Per the germline V gene, CDR1 is SGHRS and CDR2 is YFSETQ. CDR3 residues: CASSFVSLDEETQYF. The CDR3 nucleotides read TGCGCCAGCAGCTTTGTCTCACTGGACGAAGAGACCCAGTACTTC.

The chain joins TRBV12-5 to TRBJ2-1, with a possible D match to TRBD2 (5 bases). Germline V gene sequence: CDR1 LGHNT, CDR2 FRNRAP. Trimming took off 6 bases at V and 7 bases at J, with 10 bases between the two ends. CDR3 length: 12 amino acids. DNA of the CDR3: TGTGCTAGTGGCCCCGGGGAGAATGAGCAGTTCTTC. This codes for CASGPGENEQFF.

The CDR3 nucleotides read TGTGCTAGTGCCCTGAGGGTCGGAGGGGAGGGTTTGATTGGCTACACCTTC. Amino acid sequence: CASALRVGGEGLIGYTF. The chain has TRBV12-5 and TRBJ1-2; perhaps TRBD1 as D (5 bases). V was pared by 7 bases and J by 7 bases, with 28 bases between. The CDR3 has 17 residues. Per the germline V gene, CDR1 is LGHNT and CDR2 is FRNRAP.

The gene calls are TRBV5-1 and TRBJ2-1, with D possibly TRBD2 on 5 matching bases. Trimming took off 2 bases at V and 0 bases at J, with 12 bases between the two ends. The CDR3 consists of 16 residues. From germline, CDR1 is SGHRS and CDR2 YFSETQ. CDR3 in DNA: TGCGCCAGCAGCTTTGAGGGTTCCAGCTCCTACAATGAGCAGTTCTTC. This codes for CASSFEGSSSYNEQFF.

The genes are TRBV5-1 and TRBJ2-7; the D gene is possibly TRBD2 (5 bases). V lost 3 bases, J lost 7 bases, and 17 bases lay in between. The CDR3 has 14 residues. Germline V gene sequence: CDR1 SGHRS, CDR2 YFSETQ. The CDR3 region is CASSSPPNGNEQYF. The CDR3 region has the DNA TGCGCCAGCAGCTCCCCCCCCAACGGGAATGAGCAGTACTTC. Full variable domain (remainder filled in from reference TRBV5-1 and TRBJ2-7): KAGVTQTPRYLIKTRGQQVTLSCSPISGHRSVSWYQQTPGQGLQFLFEYFSETQRNKGNFPGRFSGRQFSNSRSEMNVSTLELGDSALYLCASSSPPNGNEQYFGPGTRLTVT.

This clonotype showed up just a few times. The V and J genes are TRBV21-1 and TRBJ2-3; the table assigns TRBD2, which was not confirmed against the DNA. TRBV21-1 is given as a pseudogene. This CDR3 is 18 amino acids long. CDR3 sequence: CASSTGTSGCASTDTQYF. As DNA, the CDR3 is TGTGCCAGCAGCACCGGGACTAGCGGTTGCGCTAGCACAGATACGCAGTATTTT.

The chain is built from TRBV29-1 and TRBJ2-5; D is uncertain. This CDR3 comprises 12 residues. Trimming removed 4 bases from V and 2 bases from J, with 8 bases in between. Germline V lookup: CDR1 SQVTM, CDR2 ANQGSEA. The CDR3 spells CSVAVIQETQYF. The CDR3 DNA sequence: TGCAGCGTTGCTGTGATTCAAGAGACCCAGTACTTC.

This sequence joins TRBV21-1 and TRBJ2-5; the D call of TRBD2 is as the table states it, not checked on the DNA. TRBV21-1 is tagged as a pseudogene. The CDR3 extends over 16 amino acids. CDR3 sequence (DNA): TGTGCCAGCAGCAAGGGGACTAGCCCTTACCAAGAGACCCAGTACTTC. It is translated as CASSKGTSPYQETQYF.

There are a few counts of this clonotype. This chain links TRBV10-3 with TRBJ2-7; D perhaps matches TRBD2 (5 bases). Looked up from germline, CDR1 is ENHRY and CDR2 is SYGVKD. V was shortened by 4 bases and J by 6 bases, with 16 bases between the two germline ends. CDR3 length equals 14 residues. CDR3 protein: CAISVGLSPGEQYF. The CDR3, as DNA: TGTGCCATCAGTGTAGGACTTTCCCCAGGCGAGCAGTACTTC.

This clonotype appeared a few times. The chain joins TRBV14 to TRBJ2-2; 8 bases align to TRBD2. The CDR3 has 18 residues. The V segment lost 2 bases and the J segment 2 bases; nucleotides outside the gene matches: 10. CDR1 SGHDN and CDR2 FVKESK come from the germline V gene. CDR3 nucleotide sequence: TGTGCCAGCAGCCAACGGGGTAGCGGGGACCATAACACCGGGGAGCTGTTTTTT. Translated, it gives CASSQRGSGDHNTGELFF.

The chain uses TRBV5-1 and TRBJ2-5; D possibly corresponds to TRBD2 (7 bases). The J call may be mistaken, given a closer DNA end match to TRBJ2-7. Germline CDR1 and CDR2: SGHRS and YFSETQ. The CDR3 totals 15 residues. The CDR3 region has the DNA TGCGCCAGCAGCGCCGGGGGGCTAGCAGGCTACGAGCAGTACTTC. Translating gives CASSAGGLAGYEQYF.

This clonotype was found once. The chain has TRBV30 and TRBJ2-7; D may be TRBD1 or TRBD2 (5 bases each). Germline CDR1 is GTSNPN and CDR2 is SVGIG (reference sequence). This CDR3 has 13 residues. V was clipped by 6 bases and J by 0 bases, with 12 bases between them. Written as DNA, the CDR3 is TGTGCCTGCCCCGGGACGGGCTCCTACGAGCAGTACTTC. It is translated as CACPGTGSYEQYF.

The V gene is TRBV7-3, the J gene TRBJ1-1; no definite D call. This CDR3 comprises 13 residues. Between the trimmed V and J ends, which lost 4 bases and 0 bases, there was a span of 6 bases. Germline values: CDR1 SGHTA, CDR2 FQGTGA. The CDR3 region is CASSSPMNTEAFF. CDR3 nucleotide sequence: TGTGCCAGCAGCTCCCCCATGAACACTGAAGCTTTCTTT. Full variable domain (missing parts from reference TRBV7-3 and TRBJ1-1): GAGVSQTPSNKVTEKGKYVELRCDPISGHTALYWYRQSLGQGPEFLIYFQGTGAADDSGLPNDRFFAVRPEGSVSTLKIQRTERGDSAVYLCASSSPMNTEAFFGQGTRLTVV.

The V gene is TRBV12-3 or TRBV12-4, the J gene TRBJ1-3; no firm D call. V lost 4 bases and J 0 bases, leaving 7 bases between the germline ends. The CDR3 spans 14 residues. The CDR3 DNA sequence: TGTGCCAGCAGTTCTGACTTCTCTGGAAACACCATATATTTT. The encoded protein is CASSSDFSGNTIYF.

This sequence joins TRBV20-1 and TRBJ2-7; possibly TRBD1 for D (6 bases). There are 13 residues in the CDR3. The V end was cut by 5 bases, the J end by 1 base, with 12 bases between. The germline CDR1 and CDR2 sequences are DFQATT and SNEGSKA (reference sequence). The CDR3 nucleotides read TGCAGTGCTGCCCCCGACAGGTCCTACGAGCAGTACTTC. It codes for CSAAPDRSYEQYF.

There are many counts of this clonotype. V usage is TRBV4-2 and J usage is TRBJ2-1; TRBD2 matches 12 bases. This CDR3 spans 15 amino acids. The V gene's germline CDR1 is LGHNA and CDR2 YNFKEQ. V shed 4 bases and J 4 bases; nucleotides not matched to a gene: 2. The CDR3 region is CASSPLAGGYNEQFF. CDR3 sequence (DNA): TGTGCCAGCAGCCCACTAGCGGGGGGTTACAATGAGCAGTTCTTC.

V and J are TRBV20-1 and TRBJ2-7; TRBD1 agrees at 11 bases. The CDR3 spans 14 residues. V was clipped by 5 bases and J by 4 bases; unmatched bases: 7. Germline lookup yields CDR1 DFQATT and CDR2 SNEGSKA (reference sequence). The CDR3, as DNA: TGCAGTGCTCTCCGTTGGGACAGGGGGTACGAGCAGTACTTC. This gives the protein CSALRWDRGYEQYF.

This clonotype appeared a few times. The chain joins TRBV12-3 or TRBV12-4 to TRBJ1-1; 7 nucleotides match TRBD1. Germline trimming cut 2 bases from V and 4 bases from J; bases unmatched to any gene: 4. This CDR3 region has 14 residues. CDR3 coding DNA: TGTGCCAGCAGTTTAACAGGGGCGGTCACTGAAGCTTTCTTT. This translates into CASSLTGAVTEAFF.

V is TRBV6-5 and J is TRBJ2-5; 7 bases line up with TRBD1. The CDR3 consists of 14 residues. The junction had 7 bases not matched to a gene; V was cut back by 7 bases and J by 2 bases. The germline CDR1 and CDR2 sequences are MNHEY and SVGAGI. CDR3 bases: TGTGCCAGCAAAACCTGGGGACAGCAAGAGACCCAGTACTTC. This gives the protein CASKTWGQQETQYF.

V usage is TRBV7-2 and J usage is TRBJ2-7; 7 bases fit TRBD1. The ends lost 4 bases at V and 5 bases at J; junction bases unmatched: 11. CDR3 size: 15 residues. Germline loops: CDR1 SGHTA, CDR2 FQGNSA. The CDR3 DNA follows: TGTGCCAGCAGCTCGGCGACAGGGTCCGCCGACGAGCAGTACTTC. Its translation is CASSSATGSADEQYF.

This sequence joins TRBV10-3 and TRBJ2-3; D call uncertain. Deletions cut 6 bases from V and 0 bases from J, with 10 bases between. The CDR3 is 14 residues long. In germline, CDR1 is ENHRY, CDR2 SYGVKD. For the CDR3, the DNA is TGTGCCATCAGGAGTAGCACTAGCACAGATACGCAGTATTTT. Its translation: CAIRSSTSTDTQYF.

This clonotype was picked up many times. A much larger clone differs by one base, so this may be a read error. The V and J genes are TRBV6-5 and TRBJ2-1; the match to TRBD2 covers 11 bases. The tail of the sequence fits TRBJ2-7 better, so the J call may be wrong. There are 18 residues in the CDR3. Germline CDR1 is MNHEY and CDR2 is SVGAGI. CDR3: CASRPLAGGLSSYNEQYF. The DNA for the CDR3 is TGTGCCAGCAGGCCCCTAGCGGGGGGCTTGAGCTCCTACAATGAGCAGTACTTC.

The chain links TRBV2 to TRBJ2-7, with D possibly being TRBD1 (6 bases). This CDR3 is 16 amino acids long. CDR1 and CDR2 (germline): SNHLY, FYNNEI. The ends were cut back, 2 bases at V and 7 bases at J, with 21 bases in the middle. CDR3 sequence (DNA): TGTGCCAGCAGTGAAAGACCCCAGGGGTTCCCTCGGGAGCAGTACTTC. This encodes CASSERPQGFPREQYF. The variable domain in full, with the rest retrieved from reference TRBV2 and TRBJ2-7, is EPEVTQTPSHQVTQMGQEVILRCVPISNHLYFYWYRQILGQKVEFLVSFYNNEISEKSEIFDDQFSVERPDGSNFTLKIRSTKLEDSAMYFCASSERPQGFPREQYFGPGTRLTVT.

About this clonotype: A read error may explain this, as a much larger clone is one base away. CDR3 residues: CSVSGGRRETQYF. The DNA for the CDR3 is TGCAGCGTCTCGGGGGGGAGACGAGAGACCCAGTACTTC. This chain links TRBV29-1 with TRBJ2-5; TRBD2 aligns across 8 bases. CDR1 and CDR2 from the germline V gene are SQVTM and ANQGSEA. This CDR3 region has 13 residues. V lost 6 bases, J lost 4 bases, and 7 bases stayed unmatched. The variable domain in full, with the rest retrieved from reference TRBV29-1 and TRBJ2-5, is SAVISQKPSRDICQRGTSLTIQCQVDSQVTMMFWYRQQPGQSLTLIATANQGSEATYESGFVIDKFPISRPNLTFSTLTVSNMSPEDSSIYLCSVSGGRRETQYFGPGTRLLVL.

The gene calls are TRBV20-1 and TRBJ2-2, with 10 nucleotides matching TRBD2. V dropped 1 base and J dropped 4; count of bases not matched to a gene: 6. CDR3 length equals 16 residues. CDR1 is DFQATT, CDR2 SNEGSKA, per germline (reference sequence). The CDR3 DNA reads TGCAGTGCTAGAGCTAGCGGGAGATCGGGCACCGGGGAGCTGTTTTTT. It encodes CSARASGRSGTGELFF.